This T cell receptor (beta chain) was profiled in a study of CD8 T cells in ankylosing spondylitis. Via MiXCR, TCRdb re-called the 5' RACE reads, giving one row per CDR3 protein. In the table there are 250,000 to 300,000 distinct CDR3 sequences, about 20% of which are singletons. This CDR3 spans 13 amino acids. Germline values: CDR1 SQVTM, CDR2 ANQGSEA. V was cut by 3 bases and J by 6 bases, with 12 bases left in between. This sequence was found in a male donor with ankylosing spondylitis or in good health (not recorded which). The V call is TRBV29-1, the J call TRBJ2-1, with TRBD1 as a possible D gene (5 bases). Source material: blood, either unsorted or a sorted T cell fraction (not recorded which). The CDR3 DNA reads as TGCAGCGTTGAGGGGCTACTCCCCAATGAGCAGTTCTTC. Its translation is CSVEGLLPNEQFF.